What follows describes a single T cell receptor beta chain. How the authors handled the data: Reference gene primer amplification gave estimated nucleated cell counts. TCRdb keeps only in-frame clones here, not all; method: immunoSEQ multiplex PCR. Clonal size and the V and J genes are those of that table, whereas D and trimming came from the DNA. Among 400,000 or so clones listed, roughly 90% were seen once. The sample is drawn from a study of blood T cell repertoires in COVID-19. Study-level background: The samples span acute and convalescent COVID-19 from the United States, Italy and Spain. Nucleic acid was either cDNA or gDNA, and it came from T cells, B-cell-depleted T cells, or PBMCs.

The CDR3 runs 15 residues. Trimming stripped 4 bases from V and 0 bases from J, with 11 bases between. The germline gives CDR1 SGHRS, CDR2 YFSETQ. During active infection, Seattle patients enrolled and were then monitored through disease. The chain employs TRBV5-1 and TRBJ2-1; D perhaps matches TRBD1 (5 bases). The sequence was obtained from a man aged 18-30 years with COVID-19, enrolled during active disease. Sequenced input: peripheral blood. The CDR3 protein is CASSADMSSYNEQFF. The CDR3 nucleotides read TGCGCCAGCAGCGCGGACATGTCCTCCTACAATGAGCAGTTCTTC.